The 29 T cell receptor beta chains listed next were all sequenced from one sample in a study of blood T cell repertoires in COVID-19. Clones were read by immunoSEQ multiplex PCR, and TCRdb kept only the in-frame ones, dropping some. The repertoire consists of about 120,000 clones, with 87% occurring once and the leading ten covering 2% to 2.5%. Sequences were obtained from peripheral blood. These receptors were obtained from a woman in her fifties or sixties with acute or convalescent COVID-19.

The chain recombines TRBV19 with TRBJ1-1, with D uncertain. Germline V gives CDR1 LNHDA, CDR2 SQIVND (reference sequence). The CDR3 has 14 amino acids. Trimming pared 6 bases from V and 7 bases from J, leaving 18 bases between. The CDR3 loop reads CASSPLGEGLEAFF. CDR3 sequence (DNA): TGTGCCAGTAGCCCTCTTGGGGAGGGTCTTGAAGCTTTCTTT. The entire variable domain, with the rest obtained from reference TRBV19 and TRBJ1-1, is as follows: DGGITQSPKYLFRKEGQNVTLSCEQNLNHDAMYWYRQDPGQGLRLIYYSQIVNDFQKGDIAEGYSVSREKKESFPLTVTSAQKNPTAFYLCASSPLGEGLEAFFGQGTRLTVV.

The CDR3 coding sequence is TGTGCCACCAGTGATAAATGGGCAGATTATGGCTACACCTTC. Translated: CATSDKWADYGYTF. The chain has TRBV24-1 and TRBJ1-2; D not resolved. The CDR3 is made up of 14 amino acids. Looked up from germline, CDR1 is KGHDR and CDR2 is SFDVKD. Trimming shortened V by 3 bases and J by 5 bases, and 12 bases separated the two germline ends.

The chain links TRBV6-2 or TRBV6-3 to TRBJ2-6, with D perhaps matching TRBD1 (5 bases). This CDR3 is 16 amino acids long. Per germline, CDR1 MNHEY and CDR2 SVGEGT. The V and J ends lost 2 bases and 4 bases respectively, with 12 bases between them. The CDR3 nucleotides read TGTGCCAGCAGTTACGGCAGGGATTGGGGGGCCAACGTCCTGACTTTC. Its translation: CASSYGRDWGANVLTF.

The chain links TRBV7-2 to TRBJ2-5; 10 bases line up with TRBD2. CDR3 length: 17 residues. V trimming: 0 bases; J trimming: 4 bases; junction bases outside the gene matches: 8. Per germline, CDR1 SGHTA and CDR2 FQGNSA. The CDR3 DNA is TGTGCCAGCAGCTTAGCGCGTACTAGCGGGGAGGTAGAGACCCAGTACTTC. It encodes CASSLARTSGEVETQYF.

The genes are TRBV5-1 and TRBJ2-5; the D gene is possibly TRBD1 (5 bases). The V gene lost 0 bases and the J gene lost 0 bases, with 9 bases spanning the gap. Germline V gene data show CDR1 as SGHRS and CDR2 as YFSETQ. The CDR3 totals 15 residues. The CDR3 bases are TGCGCCAGCAGCTTGGCCCCAGGGTACCAAGAGACCCAGTACTTC. Translated: CASSLAPGYQETQYF.

The table lists this clone with a few counts. The chain has TRBV5-1 and TRBJ1-2; 10 nucleotides agree with TRBD1. Germline CDR1 SGHRS, CDR2 YFSETQ. CDR3 length equals 14 residues. Germline trimming cut 4 bases from V and 8 bases from J; bases unmatched to any gene: 8. CDR3 in DNA: TGCGCCAGCAGCCTTGTAGGGACAGGGGCCGGCTACACCTTC. Its protein product is CASSLVGTGAGYTF.

This clone was seen a single time. This specimen includes other DNA sequences encoding the same CDR3. The CDR3 here is CASSTNYGYTF. The DNA of the CDR3 is TGTGCCAGTAGTACAAACTATGGCTACACCTTC. The rearrangement uses TRBV19 and TRBJ1-2, with unresolved D. The CDR3 runs to 11 residues. The germline CDR1 and CDR2 sequences are LNHDA and SQIVND (reference sequence). V lost 4 bases to trimming and J lost 2 bases, with 2 bases between them.

The CDR3 DNA follows: TGTGCCAGCTCCCCCGGGACAGGCCTATACGAGCAGTACTTC. Translated, it gives CASSPGTGLYEQYF. The gene calls are TRBV18 and TRBJ2-7, with 8 bases lining up with TRBD1. Germline assignment: CDR1 KGHSH and CDR2 LQKENI. V trimming: 6 bases; J trimming: 4 bases; junction bases outside the gene matches: 8. The CDR3 sequence is 14 residues long.

This clone has just a few counts. V usage is TRBV6-4 and J usage is TRBJ2-1; 7 nucleotides match TRBD2. From germline, CDR1 is MRHNA and CDR2 SNTAGT. This CDR3 is built from 15 residues. V shed 6 bases, J shed 4 bases, and the junction held 9 bases outside the gene matches. The CDR3 DNA sequence: TGTGCCAGCAGGCAAACTAGCGAACCGTACAATGAGCAGTTCTTC. This encodes CASRQTSEPYNEQFF.

CDR3 region: CASSLTSGGAGDTQYF. CDR3 coding DNA: TGTGCCAGCAGCCTCACTAGCGGGGGGGCCGGAGATACGCAGTATTTT. The V and J genes are TRBV4-2 and TRBJ2-3; 13 bases are a match to TRBD2. After removal of 4 bases from V and 5 bases from J, the junction contained 6 bases not matched to a gene. Per the germline V gene, CDR1 is LGHNA and CDR2 is YNFKEQ. The CDR3 has 16 amino acids.

The chain carries TRBV2 and TRBJ2-3, with a possible D match to TRBD2 (5 bases). Germline CDR1 SNHLY, CDR2 FYNNEI. The CDR3 runs 13 residues. Trimming took off 8 bases at V and 3 bases at J, with 12 bases between the two ends. CDR3 DNA sequence: TGTGCCAGCTCTTGGGAGCATACAGATACGCAGTATTTT. Its protein product is CASSWEHTDTQYF.

This clone has a handful of counts. The V gene is TRBV11-3, the J gene TRBJ2-7; D ambiguous. Germline loops: CDR1 SGHNT, CDR2 YENEEA. With 6 bases removed from V and 2 bases from J, the gap between germline ends came to 8 bases. The CDR3 consists of 12 residues. The DNA for the CDR3 is TGTGCCAGCAGAAGAGGAACCTACGAGCAGTACTTC. Protein sequence: CASRRGTYEQYF. The variable domain in full, completed from reference TRBV11-3 and TRBJ2-7, reads EAGVVQSPRYKIIEKKQPVAFWCNPISGHNTLYWYLQNLGQGPELLIRYENEEAVDDSQLPKDRFSAERLKGVDSTLKIQPAELGDSAVYLCASRRGTYEQYFGPGTRLTVT.

Note on this clone: Other DNA sequences in the sample encode the same CDR3. The chain has TRBV7-2 and TRBJ1-4; 7 bases map to TRBD1. The CDR3 has 14 residues. Trimming cost V 2 bases and J 8 bases; bases outside gene matches: 5. CDR1 and CDR2 (germline): SGHTA, FQGNSA. CDR3 sequence: CASSLQGGGEKLFF. CDR3 DNA sequence: TGTGCCAGCAGCTTACAGGGGGGAGGCGAAAAACTGTTTTTT.

This clone was observed once. The rearrangement joins TRBV27 to TRBJ2-3, with 11 bases that match TRBD2. CDR3 size: 16 residues. V lost 1 base and J lost 6; bases outside the gene matches: 6. CDR1 and CDR2 from the germline V gene are MNHEY and SMNVEV (reference sequence). The CDR3 bases are TGTGCCAGCAGTTTATTCGAACTAGCGGGAGTTGATACGCAGTATTTT. Translated: CASSLFELAGVDTQYF.

This chain joins TRBV9 and TRBJ2-1; TRBD2 aligns across 10 bases. The V gene end was trimmed by 0 bases and the J gene end by 4 bases; junction bases not matched to a gene: 1. This CDR3 is built from 15 residues. The germline CDR1 and CDR2 sequences are SGDLS and YYNGEE. The CDR3, as DNA: TGTGCCAGCAGCGTAGGGACTAGCGGTTACAATGAGCAGTTCTTC. Translated, it gives CASSVGTSGYNEQFF. The variable domain in full, completed from reference TRBV9 and TRBJ2-1, reads DSGVTQTPKHLITATGQRVTLRCSPRSGDLSVYWYQQSLDQGLQFLIQYYNGEERAKGNILERFSAQQFPDLHSELNLSSLELGDSALYFCASSVGTSGYNEQFFGPGTRLTVL.

The rearrangement uses TRBV12-3 or TRBV12-4 and TRBJ1-5; D perhaps matches TRBD1 (6 bases). The CDR3 runs to 13 residues. The germline V and J ends were trimmed by 5 bases and 6 bases, with 11 bases remaining between them. CDR3 nucleotide sequence: TGTGCCAGCAGTAGGACGGACAGTCAGCCCCAGCATTTT. Its translation is CASSRTDSQPQHF.

The V call is TRBV6-5, the J call TRBJ1-1; TRBD1 matches 8 bases. Germline CDR1 is MNHEY and CDR2 is SVGAGI. This CDR3 comprises 14 residues. V shed 5 bases, J shed 1 base, and the junction held 3 bases outside the gene matches. CDR3 nucleotide sequence: TGTGCCAGCAGTCCAGGGGGCAGGAACACTGAAGCTTTCTTT. It specifies CASSPGGRNTEAFF.

The chain combines TRBV7-3 with TRBJ2-2, with D tentatively TRBD2 (5 bases). Germline CDR1 is SGHTA and CDR2 is FQGTGA. V shed 0 bases and J shed 5 bases, with 10 bases lying between them. The CDR3 contains 15 residues. The DNA of the CDR3 is TGTGCCAGCAGCTTAACACTCAGAGGGACCGGGGAGCTGTTTTTT. Translated, it gives CASSLTLRGTGELFF.

Only one count was recorded for this clone. V usage is TRBV6-1 and J usage is TRBJ2-7, with 7 positions matching TRBD1. The CDR3 loop spans 16 amino acids. Germline trimming cut 0 bases from V and 3 bases from J; bases unmatched to any gene: 8. Germline V CDR1 and CDR2: MNHNS, SASEGT. The CDR3 region has the DNA TGTGCCAGCAGTGAAGCGCAGGGGGTGGGGAGCTACGAGCAGTACTTC. Its protein is CASSEAQGVGSYEQYF.

V and J are TRBV11-1 and TRBJ2-7; 10 nucleotides align to TRBD1. The junction had 2 bases not matched to a gene; V was cut back by 5 bases and J by 4 bases. Germline lookup yields CDR1 SGHAT and CDR2 FQDESV (reference sequence). The CDR3 contains 13 residues. The CDR3 DNA sequence: TGTGCCAGCAGCCCGGACAGGGGGTACGAGCAGTACTTC. Protein product: CASSPDRGYEQYF.

The chain recombines TRBV25-1 with TRBJ1-1, with TRBD1 matching over 8 bases. Per the germline V gene, CDR1 is MGHDK and CDR2 is SYGVNS. This CDR3 is built from 15 residues. The ends lost 6 bases at V and 4 bases at J; junction bases unmatched: 10. The CDR3 coding sequence is TGTGCCAGCAGGACCACCCTCGACAGGGGCACTGAAGCTTTCTTT. Translating it yields CASRTTLDRGTEAFF.

The genes are TRBV30 and TRBJ1-1, with TRBD1 identical over 7 bases. Looked up from germline, CDR1 is GTSNPN and CDR2 is SVGIG (reference sequence). CDR3 length: 15 amino acids. Unmatched junction bases numbered 4, after V lost 0 bases and J lost 0 bases. CDR3 region: CAWSVQGRLNTEAFF. CDR3 nucleotides: TGTGCCTGGAGTGTACAGGGGCGGTTGAACACTGAAGCTTTCTTT.

The CDR3 region is CASSLQGRGGEAFF. The CDR3 DNA follows: TGTGCCAGCAGCTTACAGGGGCGGGGTGGTGAAGCTTTCTTT. The chain has TRBV5-4 and TRBJ1-1; TRBD1 matches at 7 bases. The junction had 8 bases not matched to a gene; V was cut back by 2 bases and J by 7 bases. This CDR3 spans 14 amino acids. Germline loops: CDR1 SGHNT, CDR2 YYREEE (reference sequence).

CDR3 amino acids: CAIRRGLEVDTQYF. CDR3 nucleotide sequence: TGTGCCATCAGGAGGGGACTAGAGGTAGATACGCAGTATTTT. The rearrangement joins TRBV10-3 to TRBJ2-3; 8 bases map to TRBD2. Germline CDR1 and CDR2: ENHRY and SYGVKD. The length of the CDR3 is 14 residues. Unmatched junction bases numbered 7, after V lost 6 bases and J lost 5 bases.

The rearrangement uses TRBV6-5 and TRBJ2-3, with 9 positions matching TRBD2. CDR3 size: 15 residues. The germline gives CDR1 MNHEY, CDR2 SVGAGI. J was trimmed by 0 bases and V by 6 bases; bases with no gene match: 4. CDR3 DNA sequence: TGTGCCAGCAGCGGACTAGCGTCTAGCACAGATACGCAGTATTTT. Its protein is CASSGLASSTDTQYF.

CDR3 region: CASSYGQGGRHYGYTF. Written as DNA, the CDR3 is TGTGCCAGCAGCTACGGACAGGGCGGCCGACACTATGGCTACACCTTC. The chain recombines TRBV5-6 with TRBJ1-2; 8 bases fit TRBD1. Germline CDR1 is SGHDT and CDR2 is YYEEEE. Trimming took 3 bases from V and 3 from J; bases not matched to a gene: 10. This CDR3 comprises 16 residues.

This chain connects TRBV6-5 to TRBJ2-7; TRBD2 agrees at 7 bases. The CDR3 contains 14 residues. CDR1 is MNHEY, CDR2 SVGAGI, per germline. With V trimmed by 7 bases and J by 5 bases, 11 bases remained unmatched. The CDR3 loop reads CASTSGTTPNEQYF. The CDR3 DNA reads as TGTGCCAGCACCTCCGGGACTACACCTAACGAGCAGTACTTC.

This chain links TRBV12-5 with TRBJ1-5; D gene uncertain. The germline gives CDR1 LGHNT, CDR2 FRNRAP. The CDR3 spans 12 residues. V lost 5 bases and J 6 bases, leaving 8 bases between the germline ends. The CDR3 sequence is CASGIYSQPQHF. The CDR3, as DNA: TGTGCTAGTGGTATCTACAGTCAGCCCCAGCATTTT.

This clone was seen once. The chain links TRBV5-1 to TRBJ1-2; no definite D call. Germline-derived CDR1 and CDR2 are SGHRS and YFSETQ. The CDR3 runs to 13 residues. Between the trimmed V and J ends, which lost 0 bases and 4 bases, there was a span of 7 bases. The CDR3 DNA sequence: TGCGCCAGCAGCTTGGACTCTTCCTATGGCTACACCTTC. As protein: CASSLDSSYGYTF. The complete variable domain, with remaining parts taken from reference TRBV5-1 and TRBJ1-2, reads KAGVTQTPRYLIKTRGQQVTLSCSPISGHRSVSWYQQTPGQGLQFLFEYFSETQRNKGNFPGRFSGRQFSNSRSEMNVSTLELGDSALYLCASSLDSSYGYTFGSGTRLTVV.